This entry concerns a single T cell receptor beta chain. Methods used by the authors: The authors estimated nucleated cell counts from reference gene primer amplification. TCRdb keeps only in-frame clones here, not all; method: immunoSEQ multiplex PCR. Clone size and the V and J calls come from that table; the DNA yielded D and trimming. The sample consists of hundreds of thousands of clones, around nine tenths of them appearing once. The sample is drawn from a study of blood T cell repertoires in COVID-19. CDR3 length equals 11 residues. Germline values: CDR1 SQVTM, CDR2 ANQGSEA. The V gene lost 4 bases and the J gene lost 2 bases, with 4 bases spanning the gap.

Sequenced: peripheral blood. The gene calls are TRBV29-1 and TRBJ2-3; D is unresolved. The clonotype originates from a woman aged 18-29 years who had recovered from COVID-19. CDR3 amino acids: CSVGYTDTQYF. The CDR3 DNA reads as TGCAGCGTTGGCTACACAGATACGCAGTATTTT.